The T cell receptor beta chain under discussion was sequenced for a study of OX40 agonist ivuxolimab in advanced cancers. About the investigation overall: Ivuxolimab, which targeted the costimulatory receptor OX40 (CD134), was an agonistic, fully human IgG2 monoclonal antibody. Intravenous ivuxolimab was administered to patients every 2 weeks at six dose levels: 0.01, 0.1, 0.3, 1.5, 3 and 10 mg/kg. Among the roughly 52 dose-escalation patients, about 19 had hepatocellular carcinoma, 15 melanoma, 9 renal cell carcinoma and 9 head and neck cancer. In the dose-escalation cohort, 65% to 90% of patients were male, and the mean age was around 60 years, with a range of roughly 23 to 85. Patients were allowed to have had prior anti-PD-1, anti-PD-L1 or anti-CTLA-4 therapy, and approximately 40% of the dose-escalation patients had been treated with checkpoint inhibitors. Partial responses occurred in three dose-escalation patients, of whom one had hepatocellular carcinoma and two had cutaneous melanoma. The purpose of peripheral TCRbeta sequencing was to test whether ivuxolimab changed TCR sequence diversity and led to clonal T-cell expansion. The paper reports the monotherapy dose-escalation portion (N of about 50 patients) of the phase I ivuxolimab trial. The study at large found these results: After ivuxolimab, expanded clones were on average more numerous among CD8+ T cells than among CD4+ T cells. Antigen specificity was not determined for the clonally expanded peripheral T cells. Low levels of normalized T-cell clonal expansion were also seen in some nonresponding patients. In the 0.1-3.0 mg/kg groups, partial responders were among the patients with the lowest normalized peripheral clonal expansion, particularly in CD8+ T cells. At doses of 0.1 to 3.0 mg/kg, clonal expansion of both CD4+ and CD8+ T cells in blood was seen between baseline and week 6.

The trial excluded patients who had a history of autoimmune disease or who were on systemic immunosuppression. Peripheral blood for TCR sequencing was collected from all dose cohorts at baseline, on cycle 4 day 1, and on cycle 7 day 1. The samples were taken from a phase I, first-in-human, multicenter, open-label dose-escalation trial of ivuxolimab. Adults with locally advanced or metastatic head and neck squamous cell, hepatocellular, melanoma or renal cell carcinoma were enrolled in the trial. Before TCR sequencing, CD4+ and CD8+ T cells were separately sorted from peripheral blood. Notes on this clone: The antigen it recognizes is unknown. Base qualities are missing; no much larger clone stands one base away.

Via the germline V gene, CDR1 is MGHRA and CDR2 YSYEKL. Taken from cysteine to phenylalanine, the CDR3 has 19 residues. Only the CDR3 part of the read is kept: 57 bases, read in frame from the first base. Trimming removed 4 bases from V and 4 bases from J; the gene matches leave 12 bases unexplained. Genomic DNA was isolated from the sorted cells so that the TCRbeta CDR3 region could be sequenced. TCRbeta CDR3 regions were sequenced using the immunoSEQ Assay. The table was pulled from immuneACCESS by TCRdb, which kept in-frame rearrangements only. Such tables lose some clones; where checked, under half of the loss comes from unresolved V genes, and the rest has no known cause. A total of fewer than 25,000 clones appear in this sample, 85% of them only once. The leading ten clones occupy about 35% of the sample.

The TCR sequence derives from an adult with an advanced solid tumor such as melanoma, head and neck, liver or kidney cancer. Recombination linked TRBV4-1 to TRBJ2-5; TRBD2 lines up with 16 middle nucleotides. Sequencing was performed on CD4+ or CD8+ T cells sorted from blood, taken in a trial of the OX40 agonist ivuxolimab. This receptor carries the CDR3 CASSPRTGTSGGAGETQYF. The bases are TGCGCCAGCAGCCCGCGAACCGGGACTAGCGGGGGGGCAGGAGAGACCCAGTACTTC.